This T cell receptor beta chain was documented in a study of immune evolution from preneoplasia to lung adenocarcinoma. Study conclusions and caveats: Clonality was highest in normal lung, lower in later-stage lesions apparently. From normal lung to invasive adenocarcinoma, top clone frequencies appeared to decrease.

With 0 bases removed from V and 7 bases from J, the gap between germline ends came to 11 bases. The CDR3 contains 13 residues. CDR1 and CDR2 (germline): SGDLS, YYNGEE. H&E slides confirmed each diagnosis, reviewed by two pathologists independently. This clone was counted a single time. The antigen is not known. Here immunoSEQ multiplex PCR was the method, and the copy in TCRdb shows in-frame clones only, minus some. The repertoire includes roughly 6,600 clones, around 73% of them detected once, and approximately 6% sits in the top ten. The material sequenced was FFPE adjacent normal lung tissue. This sequence joins TRBV9 and TRBJ2-7; the D call may be TRBD1 or TRBD2 (6 bases each). The receptor was isolated from a person aged 60-79 years with lung adenocarcinoma. This chain's CDR3 is CASSVGPGAEQYF. The DNA for the CDR3 is TGTGCCAGCAGCGTAGGTCCGGGGGCAGAGCAGTACTTC.